This TCR beta chain was profiled in a study of cytomegalovirus exposure and HLA in healthy donors. A multiplex PCR was run with 60 Vbeta primers and 13 Jbeta primers. The method was immunoSEQ multiplex PCR; TCRdb's version includes in-frame clones alone and lacks a portion of them. The data hold some 130,000 clones, with around 77% observed a single time. Study-wide findings and caveats: Productive rates of about 87% or about 30% were seen for most TCR beta V segments in an earlier analysis. In most subjects, TCR beta sequences reportedly gave accurate predictions of HLA-A and HLA-B alleles. An analysis that was carried out later associated 16,000 or so TCR beta sequences with HLA alleles at 0.05 false discovery rate.

Points on this clone: Antigen unknown.

Material for sequencing was PBMCs. This TCR was sampled from a man younger than 45 in good health and CMV-seronegative.

CDR3 residues: CASSPRGQKRGYYEQYF. The CDR3 DNA sequence: TGTGCCAGCAGTCCACGGGGACAGAAAAGAGGTTACTACGAGCAGTACTTC. The V and J genes are TRBV28 and TRBJ2-7, with 7 bases aligning to TRBD1. This CDR3 comprises 17 residues. The junction had 16 bases not matched to a gene; V was cut back by 5 bases and J by 3 bases. Germline assignment: CDR1 MDHEN and CDR2 SYDVKM.